This TCR beta chain was retrieved from a study of response to subunit inactivated influenza vaccine. J was trimmed by 5 bases and V by 1 base; bases with no gene match: 1. The CDR3 has 14 amino acids. The germline CDR1 and CDR2 sequences are SGHKS and YYEKEE (reference sequence). TCRdb re-analysed the RT-PCR reads in MiXCR, keeping a single row per CDR3 protein. The sample contains around 250,000 distinct CDR3 sequences, 10% to 15% of which appear only once. The source is a man aged 45-60 years who received an inactivated influenza vaccine. Sequenced here: non-naive T cells sorted from PBMCs, sampled 14 to 15 days before vaccination. This chain links TRBV5-5 with TRBJ1-4, with 8 nucleotides matching TRBD1. The CDR3: CASSLQGANEKLFF. The CDR3, as DNA: TGTGCCAGCAGCTTGCAGGGGGCGAATGAAAAACTGTTTTTT.